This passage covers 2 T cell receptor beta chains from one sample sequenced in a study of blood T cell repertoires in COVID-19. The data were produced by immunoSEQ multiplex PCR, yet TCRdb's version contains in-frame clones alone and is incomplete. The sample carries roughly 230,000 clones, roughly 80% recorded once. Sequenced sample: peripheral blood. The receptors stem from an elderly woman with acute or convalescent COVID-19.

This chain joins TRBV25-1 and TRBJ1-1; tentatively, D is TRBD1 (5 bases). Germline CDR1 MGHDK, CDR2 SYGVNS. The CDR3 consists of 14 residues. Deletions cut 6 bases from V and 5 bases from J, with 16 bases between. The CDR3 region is CASSRSGGGTEAFF. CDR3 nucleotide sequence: TGTGCCAGCAGCCGGAGTGGGGGAGGGACTGAAGCTTTCTTT.

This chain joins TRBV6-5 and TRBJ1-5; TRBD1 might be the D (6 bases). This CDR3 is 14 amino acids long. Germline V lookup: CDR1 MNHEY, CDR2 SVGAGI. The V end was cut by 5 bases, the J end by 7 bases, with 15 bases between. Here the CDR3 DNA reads TGTGCCAGCAGTCCCGCAGGGGCGAAGCAGCCCCAGCATTTT. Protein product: CASSPAGAKQPQHF.